Following are 23 T cell receptor beta chains from one sample sequenced in a study of OX40 agonist ivuxolimab in advanced cancers. The repertoire was sequenced with immunoSEQ multiplex PCR; TCRdb's copy has only in-frame clones and lacks some. The repertoire holds about 35,000 clones, about 74% seen once, with around 21% in the top ten. Specimen: CD4+ or CD8+ T cells sorted from blood, collected in a trial of the OX40 agonist ivuxolimab. The origin of the receptors is an adult with an advanced solid tumor such as melanoma, head and neck, liver or kidney cancer.

This clone has just a few counts. For the CDR3, the DNA is TGTGCCTGGAGGACAGGGTTGGGGAGTCAGCCCCAGCATTTT. This codes for CAWRTGLGSQPQHF. The chain uses TRBV30 and TRBJ1-5; 7 bases map to TRBD1. Germline V CDR1 and CDR2: GTSNPN, SVGIG (reference sequence). This CDR3 spans 14 amino acids. V shed 3 bases and J 6 bases; nucleotides not matched to a gene: 8.

J is TRBJ1-5 and V is TRBV2; 7 nucleotides match TRBD1. Germline assignment: CDR1 SNHLY and CDR2 FYNNEI. The CDR3 sequence is 17 residues long. V was pared by 1 base and J by 2 bases, with 8 bases of the junction left unmatched. The CDR3 region is CASSEGVTGQGNQPQHF. CDR3 coding DNA: TGTGCCAGCAGTGAAGGGGTGACAGGGCAGGGCAATCAGCCCCAGCATTTT.

V gene TRBV6-1 combines with J gene TRBJ2-2; 7 bases map to TRBD1. Per germline, CDR1 MNHNS and CDR2 SASEGT. The V gene end was trimmed by 9 bases and the J gene end by 3 bases; junction bases not matched to a gene: 4. This CDR3 has 13 amino acids. Here the CDR3 DNA reads TGTGCCAGTACCGGGACAGACACCGGGGAGCTGTTTTTT. Translated, it gives CASTGTDTGELFF.

The rearrangement uses TRBV5-1 and TRBJ2-2; no reliable D call. Germline CDR1 reads SGHRS; CDR2 reads YFSETQ. The CDR3 loop spans 15 amino acids. V shed 4 bases and J shed 6 bases, with 16 bases lying between them. The CDR3 loop is CASSGSATWSGELFF. Here the CDR3 DNA reads TGCGCCAGCAGCGGGTCCGCGACGTGGTCCGGGGAGCTGTTTTTT.

The chain is built from TRBV30 and TRBJ1-5; TRBD1 might be the D (5 bases). The length of the CDR3 is 19 residues. CDR1 is GTSNPN and CDR2 is SVGIG in the germline V gene (reference sequence). Trimming stripped 1 base from V and 6 bases from J, with 28 bases between. The CDR3 coding sequence is TGTGCCTGGAGTGCTCGGAGATCATACAATCGGGGGGGTGCTCAGCCCCAGCATTTT. This encodes CAWSARRSYNRGGAQPQHF.

V and J are TRBV29-1 and TRBJ2-7; 8 nucleotides agree with TRBD1. Germline CDR1 and CDR2: SQVTM and ANQGSEA. The CDR3 is made up of 13 amino acids. The junction had 5 bases not matched to a gene; V was cut back by 7 bases and J by 0 bases. The CDR3 here is CSARTGPSYEQYF. The CDR3 nucleotides are TGCAGCGCCCGGACAGGGCCCTCCTACGAGCAGTACTTC.

The chain employs TRBV5-1 and TRBJ2-7; weak D call: TRBD1 (5 bases). CDR3 length: 13 amino acids. V was pared by 1 base and J by 3 bases, with 8 bases between. From germline, CDR1 is SGHRS and CDR2 YFSETQ. The CDR3 region is CASSLPGLYEQYF. The CDR3 nucleotides are TGCGCCAGCAGCTTGCCAGGGCTCTACGAGCAGTACTTC.

This clone qualifies as medium-sized. One end of the junction does not line up with germline, which may come from a read error. J is TRBJ1-6 and V is TRBV6-1; tentatively, D is TRBD1 (6 bases). Germline V gene data show CDR1 as MNHNS and CDR2 as SASEGT. The length of the CDR3 is 15 residues. The DNA for the CDR3 is TGTGCCTGCAGACCCGGACAGCTGGGGAATTCACCCCTCCACTTT. It translates to CACRPGQLGNSPLHF.

This clone was seen more than once but under ten times. The CDR3 bases are TGCGCCAGCAGCTTGGATGGGACAGACGGAAACACCATATATTTT. Its translation: CASSLDGTDGNTIYF. The chain couples TRBV5-1 to TRBJ1-3; 7 bases map to TRBD1. Germline V gives CDR1 SGHRS, CDR2 YFSETQ. V shed 0 bases, J shed 4 bases, and the junction held 4 bases outside the gene matches. This CDR3 is built from 15 residues.

This chain uses TRBV29-1 with TRBJ1-1; D is unresolved. The V end was cut by 5 bases, the J end by 3 bases, with 10 bases between. The germline V gene encodes CDR1 SQVTM and CDR2 ANQGSEA. The CDR3 loop spans 12 amino acids. The CDR3 nucleotides are TGCAGCGTTCAGGCCACCTACACTGAAGCTTTCTTT. It yields the protein CSVQATYTEAFF.

This clone turned up a few times. V and J are TRBV6-1 and TRBJ2-7; D not certain. The CDR3 has 13 residues. The V end was cut by 6 bases, the J end by 9 bases, with 18 bases between. CDR1 MNHNS and CDR2 SASEGT come from the germline V gene. CDR3 residues: CASSHSTTFGQYV. The CDR3 nucleotides are TGTGCCAGCAGCCACTCAACCACGTTTGGGCAGTACGTC.

J is TRBJ1-2 and V is TRBV29-1; the match to TRBD1 covers 11 bases. The CDR3 length is 18 residues. V shed 7 bases, J shed 4 bases, and the junction held 20 bases outside the gene matches. Germline lookup yields CDR1 SQVTM and CDR2 ANQGSEA. The CDR3 reads CSAGGYSNEDRGLYGYTF. CDR3 in DNA: TGCAGCGCTGGGGGGTACAGTAATGAGGACAGGGGGCTCTATGGCTACACCTTC.

J is TRBJ2-2 and V is TRBV29-1; no definite D call. Trimming removed 6 bases at V and 4 bases at J, with 15 bases between. Germline CDR1 SQVTM, CDR2 ANQGSEA. This CDR3 has 14 amino acids. Here the CDR3 DNA reads TGCAGCGTCCAGACCCCCACACGCACCGGGGAGCTGTTTTTT. Protein sequence: CSVQTPTRTGELFF.

The rearrangement links TRBV2 to TRBJ1-1; 7 bases agree with TRBD1. Germline V CDR1 and CDR2: SNHLY, FYNNEI. V gave up 4 bases and J gave up 3 bases; unmatched junction bases: 2. This CDR3 contains 13 residues. This CDR3 is CASSGQGDTEAFF. CDR3 in DNA: TGTGCCAGCAGTGGACAGGGAGACACTGAAGCTTTCTTT.

The CDR3 sequence: CASSLVSPPNEQFF. The CDR3 DNA reads as TGTGCCAGCAGCTTAGTGTCGCCTCCCAATGAGCAGTTCTTC. The gene calls are TRBV11-2 and TRBJ2-1; no firm D call. The length of the CDR3 is 14 residues. Trimming cost V 1 base and J 6 bases, with 10 bases left between them. CDR1 and CDR2 (germline): SGHAT, FQNNGV.

This clone appeared a few times. The V and J genes are TRBV10-3 and TRBJ1-4; D is undetermined. This CDR3 is built from 13 residues. Germline V gene data show CDR1 as ENHRY and CDR2 as SYGVKD. V lost 10 bases and J 4 bases, leaving 13 bases between the germline ends. Here the CDR3 DNA reads TGTGCCACAAGACGGTCCGATAATGAAAAACTGTTTTTT. It encodes CATRRSDNEKLFF.

This clone was recorded a few times. The chain combines TRBV11-2 with TRBJ2-3; a weak D match, TRBD2 (6 bases). The CDR3 contains 16 residues. CDR1 and CDR2 (germline): SGHAT, FQNNGV. The V gene lost 5 bases and the J gene lost 2 bases, with 17 bases spanning the gap. CDR3 in DNA: TGTGCCAGCAGCCCCGTCGGTGCGGGACTCACAGATACGCAGTATTTT. It codes for CASSPVGAGLTDTQYF.

The chain recombines TRBV18 with TRBJ1-2; D is unclear. V lost 0 bases to trimming and J lost 2 bases, with 7 bases between them. CDR3 size: 14 residues. Germline loops: CDR1 KGHSH, CDR2 LQKENI. The CDR3: CASSPPAGNYGYTF. The DNA for the CDR3 is TGTGCCAGCTCACCACCGGCCGGGAACTATGGCTACACCTTC.

This chain uses TRBV18 with TRBJ1-2, with 10 bases fitting TRBD1. The junction had 7 bases not matched to a gene; V was cut back by 2 bases and J by 4 bases. The CDR3 runs 16 residues. Germline CDR1 is KGHSH and CDR2 is LQKENI. For the CDR3, the DNA is TGTGCCAGCTCACCATATGGACAGGGGGGAGGCTATGGCTACACCTTC. As protein: CASSPYGQGGGYGYTF.

In the case of this clone: The same CDR3 can be traced to other DNA sequences in this sample. The J gene is TRBJ1-1, the V gene TRBV5-1, with 7 positions matching TRBD1. The germline V gene encodes CDR1 SGHRS and CDR2 YFSETQ. After removal of 4 bases from V and 0 bases from J, the junction contained 3 bases not matched to a gene. The CDR3 is 14 residues long. CDR3 bases: TGCGCCAGCAGCCCGGGACAGATGAACACTGAAGCTTTCTTT. This translates into CASSPGQMNTEAFF.

This clone appeared a few times. This sequence joins TRBV7-7 and TRBJ2-5; perhaps TRBD2 as D (7 bases). V was shortened by 1 base and J by 1 base, with 10 bases between the two germline ends. CDR3 length equals 15 residues. Looked up from germline, CDR1 is SSHAT and CDR2 is FNYEAQ (reference sequence). This CDR3 reads CASSLVGGPQETQYF. The CDR3 nucleotides read TGTGCCAGCAGCTTAGTCGGGGGGCCCCAAGAGACCCAGTACTTC. The variable domain in full, completed from reference TRBV7-7 and TRBJ2-5, reads GAGVSQSPRYKVTKRGQDVTLRCDPISSHATLYWYQQALGQGPEFLTYFNYEAQPDKSGLPSDRFSAERPEGSISTLTIQRTEQRDSAMYRCASSLVGGPQETQYFGPGTRLLVL.

V is TRBV9 and J is TRBJ2-3; 8 positions agree with TRBD2. CDR1 SGDLS and CDR2 YYNGEE come from the germline V gene. The CDR3 spans 15 residues. The junction had 8 bases not matched to a gene; V was cut back by 3 bases and J by 5 bases. As DNA, the CDR3 is TGTGCCAGCAGCGCAGCTAGCGGGCTGGGAGATACGCAGTATTTT. This sequence encodes CASSAASGLGDTQYF. The complete variable domain, with remaining parts taken from reference TRBV9 and TRBJ2-3, reads DSGVTQTPKHLITATGQRVTLRCSPRSGDLSVYWYQQSLDQGLQFLIQYYNGEERAKGNILERFSAQQFPDLHSELNLSSLELGDSALYFCASSAASGLGDTQYFGPGTRLTVL.

This clone showed up just a few times. The J gene is TRBJ2-3, the V gene TRBV5-1, with TRBD2 matching 7 bases. Germline CDR1 is SGHRS and CDR2 is YFSETQ. CDR3 length equals 13 residues. V lost 7 bases and J lost 5; bases outside the gene matches: 7. The CDR3 DNA follows: TGCGCCAGCGGGGGGGACTTGGGAGATACGCAGTATTTT. Residues: CASGGDLGDTQYF.